This T cell receptor (beta chain) was retrieved from a study of T cell changes during pregnancy in multiple sclerosis. Assay used: immunoSEQ multiplex PCR; TCRdb lists only in-frame clones, some missing. Of 19,000 or so clones in the sample, about 87% were seen once. This specimen consisted of CD8+ T cells from peripheral blood mononuclear cells, obtained after pregnancy. The receptor was derived from a female donor in good health, enrolled as a control in a pregnancy study.

The chain's CDR3 is CASSFADSYEQYF. CDR3 bases: TGTGCCAGCAGCTTCGCGGACTCCTACGAGCAGTACTTC. The V call is TRBV7-2, the J call TRBJ2-7; D not certain. Trimming took 3 bases from V and 0 from J, leaving 6 bases between them. The CDR3 is 13 residues long. Germline CDR1 and CDR2: SGHTA and FQGNSA.